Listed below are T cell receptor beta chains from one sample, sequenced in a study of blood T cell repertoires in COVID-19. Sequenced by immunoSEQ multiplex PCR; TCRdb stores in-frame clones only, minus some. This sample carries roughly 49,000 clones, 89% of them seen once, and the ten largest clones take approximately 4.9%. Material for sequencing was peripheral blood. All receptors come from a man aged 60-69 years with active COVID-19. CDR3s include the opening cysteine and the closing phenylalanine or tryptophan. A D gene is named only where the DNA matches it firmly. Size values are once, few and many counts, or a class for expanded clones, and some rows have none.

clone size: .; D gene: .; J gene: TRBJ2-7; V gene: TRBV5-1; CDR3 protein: CASSLGFSSYEQYF; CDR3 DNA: TGCGCCAGCAGCTTGGGGTTTAGCTCCTACGAGCAGTACTTC
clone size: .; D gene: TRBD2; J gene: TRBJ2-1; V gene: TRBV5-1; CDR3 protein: CASSPLPSGGYNGQFF; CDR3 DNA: TGCGCCAGCAGCCCCCTCCCTAGCGGAGGATACAATGGGCAGTTCTTC
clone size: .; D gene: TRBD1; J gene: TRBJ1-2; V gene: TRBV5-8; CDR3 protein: CASSWRDSLRGYTF; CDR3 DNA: TGTGCCAGCAGCTGGAGGGACAGTTTGAGAGGCTACACCTTC
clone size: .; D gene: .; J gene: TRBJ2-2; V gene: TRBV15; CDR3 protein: CATSRFLGELFF; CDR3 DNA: TGTGCCACCAGCAGGTTCCTCGGGGAGCTGTTTTTT
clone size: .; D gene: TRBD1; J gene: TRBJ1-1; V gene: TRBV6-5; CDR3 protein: CASRDRGRRDTEAFF; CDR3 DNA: TGTGCCAGCAGGGACAGGGGTCGGAGGGACACTGAAGCTTTCTTT
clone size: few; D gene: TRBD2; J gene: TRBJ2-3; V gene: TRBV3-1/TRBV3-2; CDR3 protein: CASSQDPLAGPPDTQYF; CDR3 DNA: TGTGCCAGCAGCCAAGATCCCCTAGCGGGTCCCCCAGATACGCAGTATTTT
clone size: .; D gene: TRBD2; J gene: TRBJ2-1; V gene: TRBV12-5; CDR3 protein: CASGRTSGRSYNEQFF; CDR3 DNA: TGTGCTAGTGGTCGGACTAGCGGGAGATCCTACAATGAGCAGTTCTTC
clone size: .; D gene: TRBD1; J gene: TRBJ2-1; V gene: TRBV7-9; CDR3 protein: CASSSPKRGQVNNEQFF; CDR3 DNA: TGTGCCAGCAGCTCCCCTAAGAGGGGACAGGTCAACAATGAGCAGTTCTTC
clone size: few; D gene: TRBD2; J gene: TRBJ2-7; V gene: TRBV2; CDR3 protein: CARRASGSHEQYF; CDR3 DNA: TGTGCCAGGAGGGCTAGCGGGAGCCACGAGCAGTACTTC
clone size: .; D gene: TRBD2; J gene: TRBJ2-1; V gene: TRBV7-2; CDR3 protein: CASSLAWTSYNEQFF; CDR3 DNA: TGTGCCAGCAGCTTAGCTTGGACTAGCTACAATGAGCAGTTCTTC
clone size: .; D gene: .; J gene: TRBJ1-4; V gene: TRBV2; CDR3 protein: CASSEALPQASGTVNEKLFF; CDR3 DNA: TGTGCCAGCAGTGAAGCGCTTCCTCAGGCTTCTGGTACCGTAAATGAAAAACTGTTTTTT
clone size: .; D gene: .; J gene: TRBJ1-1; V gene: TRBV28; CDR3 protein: CASSLTAGSANTEAFF; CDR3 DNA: TGTGCCAGCAGTTTAACGGCAGGGTCGGCGAACACTGAAGCTTTCTTT
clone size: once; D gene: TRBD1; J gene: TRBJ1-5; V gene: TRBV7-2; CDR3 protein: CASSSGGSSNQPQHF; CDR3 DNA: TGTGCCAGCAGCTCAGGGGGCTCGAGCAATCAGCCCCAGCATTTT
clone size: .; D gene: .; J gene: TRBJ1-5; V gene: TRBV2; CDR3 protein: CATGSRVVNFVGNQPQHF; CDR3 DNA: TGTGCCACCGGTAGCAGGGTGGTAAATTTCGTCGGCAATCAGCCCCAGCATTTT
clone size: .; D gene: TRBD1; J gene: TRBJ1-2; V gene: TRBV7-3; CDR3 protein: CATTKGAGGDYGYTF; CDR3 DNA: TGTGCCACCACCAAAGGGGCAGGGGGCGACTATGGCTACACCTTC
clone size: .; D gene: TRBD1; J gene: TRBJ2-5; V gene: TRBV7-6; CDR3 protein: CASSSGSRDRVGETQYF; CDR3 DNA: TGTGCCAGCAGCTCGGGCTCCAGGGACAGGGTGGGGGAGACCCAGTACTTC
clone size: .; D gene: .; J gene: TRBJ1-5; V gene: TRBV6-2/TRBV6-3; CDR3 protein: CASSPGHRQPQHF; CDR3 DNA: TGTGCCAGCAGTCCGGGACATCGTCAGCCCCAGCATTTT
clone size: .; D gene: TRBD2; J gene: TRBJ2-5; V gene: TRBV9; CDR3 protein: CASSVGSGGETQYF; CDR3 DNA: TGTGCCAGCAGCGTTGGTAGCGGGGGAGAGACCCAGTACTTC
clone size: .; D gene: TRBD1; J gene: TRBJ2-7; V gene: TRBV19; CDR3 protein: CATRPTGVHEQYF; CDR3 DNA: TGTGCCACCCGGCCAACAGGGGTCCACGAGCAGTACTTC
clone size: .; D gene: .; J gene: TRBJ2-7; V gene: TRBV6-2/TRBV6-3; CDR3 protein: CASSYSTGQILSYEQYF; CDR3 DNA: TGTGCCAGCAGTTACTCGACTGGACAGATATTATCCTACGAGCAGTACTTC
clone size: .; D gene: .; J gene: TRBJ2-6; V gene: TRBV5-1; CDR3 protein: CASQGPGANVLTF; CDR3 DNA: TGCGCCAGCCAGGGCCCTGGGGCCAACGTCCTGACTTTC
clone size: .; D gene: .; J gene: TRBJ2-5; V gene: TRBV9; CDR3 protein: CASSVGDKETQYF; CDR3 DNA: TGTGCCAGCAGCGTAGGGGACAAAGAGACCCAGTACTTC
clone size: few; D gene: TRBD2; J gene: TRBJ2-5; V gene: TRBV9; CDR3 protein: CASSALAGGRETQYF; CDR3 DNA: TGTGCCAGCAGCGCATTAGCGGGAGGACGAGAGACCCAGTACTTC
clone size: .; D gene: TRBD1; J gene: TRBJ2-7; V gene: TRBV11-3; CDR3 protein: CASSFRGQASYEQYF; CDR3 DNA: TGTGCCAGCAGCTTTCGGGGACAGGCCTCCTACGAGCAGTACTTC
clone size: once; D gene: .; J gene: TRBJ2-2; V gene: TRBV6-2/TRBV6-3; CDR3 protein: CASSYSWSVELFF; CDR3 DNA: TGTGCCAGCAGTTACTCGTGGAGCGTGGAGCTGTTTTTT
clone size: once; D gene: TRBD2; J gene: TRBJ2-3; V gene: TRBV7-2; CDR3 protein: CASTRWGGRATDTQYF; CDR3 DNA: TGTGCCAGCACCCGTTGGGGCGGGAGGGCCACAGATACGCAGTATTTT
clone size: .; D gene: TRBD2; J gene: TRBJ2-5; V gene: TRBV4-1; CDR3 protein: CASSPERASGSQQETQYF; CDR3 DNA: TGCGCCAGCAGCCCGGAACGGGCTAGCGGGAGTCAGCAAGAGACCCAGTACTTC
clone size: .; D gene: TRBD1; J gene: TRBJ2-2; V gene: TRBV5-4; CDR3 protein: CASSRRTGGAYTGELFF; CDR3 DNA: TGTGCCAGCAGCCGCCGCACAGGGGGCGCGTATACCGGGGAGCTGTTTTTT
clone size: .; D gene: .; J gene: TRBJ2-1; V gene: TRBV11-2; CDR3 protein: CASSFNRDRNEQFF; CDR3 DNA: TGTGCCAGCAGCTTCAACCGGGATCGAAATGAGCAGTTCTTC
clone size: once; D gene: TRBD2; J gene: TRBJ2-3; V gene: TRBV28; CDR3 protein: CASSLLTSGRSDTQYF; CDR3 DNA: TGTGCCAGCAGTTTATTGACTAGCGGGAGGTCAGATACGCAGTATTTT
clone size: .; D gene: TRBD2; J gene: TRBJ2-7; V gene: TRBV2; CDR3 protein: CASSVRRLAGKQYF; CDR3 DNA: TGTGCCAGCAGTGTTCGGAGACTAGCGGGAAAGCAGTACTTC
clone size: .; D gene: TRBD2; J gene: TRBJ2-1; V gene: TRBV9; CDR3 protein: CASSATGTSGLEQFF; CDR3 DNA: TGTGCCAGCAGCGCCACCGGGACTAGCGGGTTAGAGCAGTTCTTC
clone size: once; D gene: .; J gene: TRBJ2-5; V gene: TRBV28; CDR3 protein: CASSLRAGVKTQYF; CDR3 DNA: TGTGCCAGCAGTTTACGGGCCGGGGTAAAGACCCAGTACTTC
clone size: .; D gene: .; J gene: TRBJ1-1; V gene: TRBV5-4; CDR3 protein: CASSSYAGGSWGTEAFF; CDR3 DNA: TGTGCCAGCAGCTCGTACGCGGGGGGATCATGGGGAACTGAAGCTTTCTTT
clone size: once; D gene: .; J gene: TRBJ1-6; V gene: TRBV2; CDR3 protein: CASRPGAGSPLHF; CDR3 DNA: TGTGCCAGCAGACCGGGTGCGGGGTCACCCCTCCACTTT
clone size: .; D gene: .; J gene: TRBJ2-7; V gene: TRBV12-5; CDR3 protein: CASGLGLVYEQYF; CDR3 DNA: TGTGCTAGTGGTTTGGGACTAGTCTACGAGCAGTACTTC
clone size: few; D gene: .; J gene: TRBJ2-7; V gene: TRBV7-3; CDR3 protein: CASSLTRSPRDEQYF; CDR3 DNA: TGTGCCAGCAGCTTAACGCGTAGCCCCAGGGACGAGCAGTACTTC
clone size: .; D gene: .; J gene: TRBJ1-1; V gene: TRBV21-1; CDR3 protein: CASSKSPGGYDTEAFF; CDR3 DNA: TGTGCCAGCAGCAAATCCCCGGGGGGGTATGACACTGAAGCTTTCTTT
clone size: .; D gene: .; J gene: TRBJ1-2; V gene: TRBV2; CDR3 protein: CASTEEGGMGYTF; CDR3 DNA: TGTGCCAGCACCGAGGAGGGAGGGATGGGCTACACCTTC
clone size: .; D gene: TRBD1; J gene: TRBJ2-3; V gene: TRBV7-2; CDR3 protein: CASSLAGTGVADTQYF; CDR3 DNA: TGTGCCAGCAGCTTAGCGGGGACAGGGGTCGCAGATACGCAGTATTTT
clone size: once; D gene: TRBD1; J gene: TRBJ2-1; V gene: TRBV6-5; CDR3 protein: CAILYRDSDNEQFF; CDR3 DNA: TGTGCCATTCTTTACCGGGACAGTGACAATGAGCAGTTCTTC
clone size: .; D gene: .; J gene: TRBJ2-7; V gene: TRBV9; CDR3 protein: CASSVGNSGSYEQYF; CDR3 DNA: TGTGCCAGCAGCGTAGGTAATAGCGGCTCCTACGAGCAGTACTTC
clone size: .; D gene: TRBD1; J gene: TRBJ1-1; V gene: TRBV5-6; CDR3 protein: CASSPLGQQNTEAFF; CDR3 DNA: TGTGCCAGCAGCCCTTTGGGACAGCAGAACACTGAAGCTTTCTTT
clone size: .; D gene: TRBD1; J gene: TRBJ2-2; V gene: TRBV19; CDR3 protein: CASSVGGTGTGELFF; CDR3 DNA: TGTGCCAGTAGTGTGGGCGGGACAGGGACCGGGGAGCTGTTTTTT
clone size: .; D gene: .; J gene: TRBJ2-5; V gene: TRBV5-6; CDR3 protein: CASSLRNGETQYF; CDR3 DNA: TGTGCCAGCAGCCTGCGTAATGGAGAGACCCAGTACTTC
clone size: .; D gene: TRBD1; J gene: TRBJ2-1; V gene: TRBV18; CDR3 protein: CASSPPGTGGNEQFF; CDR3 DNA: TGTGCCAGCTCACCACCCGGGACAGGGGGCAATGAGCAGTTCTTC
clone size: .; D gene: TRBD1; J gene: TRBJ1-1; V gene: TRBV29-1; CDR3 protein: CSVEDRRNTEAFF; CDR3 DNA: TGCAGCGTGGAGGACAGGAGGAACACTGAAGCTTTCTTT
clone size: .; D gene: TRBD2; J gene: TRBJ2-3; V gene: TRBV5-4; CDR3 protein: CASGSYGRSGTTDTQYF; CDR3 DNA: TGTGCCAGCGGGTCCTATGGGAGGAGCGGGACCACAGATACGCAGTATTTT
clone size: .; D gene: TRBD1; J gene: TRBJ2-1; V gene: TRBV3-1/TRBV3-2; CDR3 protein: CASSQAPTGWDRDEQFF; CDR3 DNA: TGTGCCAGCAGCCAAGCACCGACAGGGTGGGATAGAGATGAGCAGTTCTTC
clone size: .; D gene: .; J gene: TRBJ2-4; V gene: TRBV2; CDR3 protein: CASSEQGGENIQYF; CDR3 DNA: TGTGCCAGCAGTGAACAGGGAGGAGAAAACATTCAGTACTTC
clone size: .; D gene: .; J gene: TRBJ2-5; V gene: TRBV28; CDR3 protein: CASSTRTAKETQYF; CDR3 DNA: TGTGCCAGCAGTACCCGGACAGCCAAAGAGACCCAGTACTTC
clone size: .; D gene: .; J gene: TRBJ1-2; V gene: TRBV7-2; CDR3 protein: CASSLEQHYGYTF; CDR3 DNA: TGTGCCAGCAGCTTAGAACAGCACTATGGCTACACCTTC
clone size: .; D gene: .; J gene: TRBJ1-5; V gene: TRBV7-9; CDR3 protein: CASSLGYGREGPQHF; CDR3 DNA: TGTGCCAGCAGCTTAGGGTACGGCAGGGAGGGGCCCCAGCATTTT
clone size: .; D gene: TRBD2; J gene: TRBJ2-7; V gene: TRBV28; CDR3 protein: CASVWTSGSSPPEQYF; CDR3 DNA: TGTGCCAGCGTTTGGACTAGCGGGAGCTCCCCTCCTGAGCAGTACTTC
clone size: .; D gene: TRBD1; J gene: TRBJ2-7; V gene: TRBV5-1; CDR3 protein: CASSGQGYEQYF; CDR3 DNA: TGCGCCAGCAGCGGACAGGGCTACGAGCAGTACTTC
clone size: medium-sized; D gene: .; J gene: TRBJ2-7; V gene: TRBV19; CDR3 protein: CASSFSGYEQYF; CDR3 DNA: TGTGCCAGTAGTTTCTCAGGCTACGAGCAGTACTTC
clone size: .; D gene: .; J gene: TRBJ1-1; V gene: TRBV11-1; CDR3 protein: CASSPWSGTSNTEAFF; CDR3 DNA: TGTGCCAGCAGCCCATGGTCCGGGACATCGAACACTGAAGCTTTCTTT
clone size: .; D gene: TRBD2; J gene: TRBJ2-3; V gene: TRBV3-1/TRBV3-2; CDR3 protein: CASSQDWSGRASDTQYF; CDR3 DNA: TGTGCCAGCAGCCAAGATTGGTCCGGGAGGGCCTCAGATACGCAGTATTTT